These 26 T cell receptor beta chains came from one sample sequenced in a study of blood T cells in healthy people across ages. A J-beta primer mix and a sample-barcoded 5' primer were used in a second PCR of about 7 to 12 cycles. Each CDR3 protein gets one entry after TCRdb re-called the 5' RACE reads with MiXCR. The sample consists of about 1.5 million distinct CDR3 sequences, approximately 43% of them appearing once. The sample consisted of blood. All receptors come from a woman in her late teens or twenties in good health.

CDR3 amino acids: CASSSRITSDGAPYEQYF. CDR3 nucleotide sequence: TGTGCCAGCAGTTCACGCATCACTTCGGACGGGGCTCCCTACGAGCAGTACTTC. The chain links TRBV27 to TRBJ2-7; D assignment may be TRBD1 or TRBD2 (5 bases each). CDR3 size: 18 residues. Germline CDR1 is MNHEY and CDR2 is SMNVEV (reference sequence). Trimming pared 4 bases from V and 2 bases from J, leaving 24 bases between.

The chain joins TRBV3-1 to TRBJ2-5, with D perhaps matching TRBD1 or TRBD2 (7 bases each). Per the germline V gene, CDR1 is LGHDT and CDR2 is YNNKEL (reference sequence). Trimming removed 7 bases at V and 11 bases at J, with 26 bases between. The CDR3 has 15 amino acids. This CDR3 is CASMETGRGKVEQYF. CDR3 DNA: TGTGCCAGCATGGAGACAGGGAGGGGGAAGGTGGAGCAGTACTTC.

In this sample, this clonotype turned up once. J is TRBJ2-5 and V is TRBV30; the D is unclear. Between the trimmed V and J ends, which lost 0 bases and 1 base, there was a span of 6 bases. This CDR3 region has 13 residues. Looked up from germline, CDR1 is GTSNPN and CDR2 is SVGIG (reference sequence). This CDR3 is CAWSVLLQETQYF. CDR3 nucleotide sequence: TGTGCCTGGAGTGTACTCCTCCAAGAGACCCAGTACTTC.

This clonotype has a single count. This chain connects TRBV11-2 to TRBJ2-3, with 8 nucleotides matching TRBD2. The germline V gene has CDR1 SGHAT and CDR2 FQNNGV. After removal of 2 bases from V and 2 bases from J, the junction contained 6 bases not matched to a gene. The CDR3 totals 16 residues. The CDR3 loop reads CASSLRRGAVTDTQYF. CDR3 nucleotide sequence: TGTGCCAGCAGCTTAAGGCGGGGGGCCGTCACAGATACGCAGTATTTT.

This sequence joins TRBV20-1 and TRBJ2-3, with D perhaps matching TRBD1 (6 bases). Trimming removed 6 bases from V and 3 bases from J, with 13 bases in between. The V gene's germline CDR1 is DFQATT and CDR2 SNEGSKA (reference sequence). This CDR3 has 13 residues. The CDR3 loop is CSALPRGTDTQYF. For the CDR3, the DNA is TGCAGTGCGCTACCCAGGGGAACAGATACGCAGTATTTT.

This clonotype was detected only a few times. J is TRBJ1-2 and V is TRBV7-9; D is unclear. The CDR3 spans 13 residues. Germline CDR1 reads SEHNR; CDR2 reads FQNEAQ (reference sequence). V lost 6 bases and J 1 base, leaving 9 bases between the germline ends. CDR3 residues: CASSLNSNYGYTF. The CDR3 DNA reads as TGTGCCAGCAGTTTGAACAGTAACTATGGCTACACCTTC.

This clonotype was recorded at least ten times. The chain employs TRBV4-1 and TRBJ1-1; 8 positions agree with TRBD1. Germline lookup yields CDR1 MGHRA and CDR2 YSYEKL. The CDR3 loop spans 15 amino acids. Trimming cost V 0 bases and J 1 base; bases outside gene matches: 1. The chain's CDR3 is CASSQEGQGNTEAFF. The CDR3 coding sequence is TGCGCCAGCAGCCAAGAAGGACAGGGGAACACTGAAGCTTTCTTT.

Of note for this clonotype: A read error may explain this, as a much larger clone is one base away. The chain is built from TRBV20-1 and TRBJ2-1, with D perhaps TRBD2 (6 bases). The ends were cut back, 6 bases at V and 7 bases at J, with 16 bases in the middle. The germline CDR1 and CDR2 sequences are DFQATT and SNEGSKA (reference sequence). This CDR3 has 13 residues. The CDR3 reads CSALPGDRNEQFF. DNA for the CDR3: TGCAGTGCCCTTCCGGGGGATAGAAATGAGCAGTTCTTC.

This clonotype was seen many times. The chain employs TRBV4-1 and TRBJ2-7; D is ambiguous. Germline lookup yields CDR1 MGHRA and CDR2 YSYEKL. This CDR3 has 15 residues. Deletions cut 0 bases from V and 0 bases from J, with 9 bases between. The CDR3 loop reads CASSQDLAGSYEQYF. For the CDR3, the DNA is TGCGCCAGCAGCCAAGATTTGGCAGGCTCCTACGAGCAGTACTTC.

This clonotype was counted ten times or more. V and J are TRBV6-2 or TRBV6-3 and TRBJ2-3; the match to TRBD2 covers 9 bases. The germline V gene encodes CDR1 MNHEY and CDR2 SVGEGT. Trimming removed 5 bases from V and 4 bases from J; junction bases left unmatched: 10. The CDR3 length is 16 residues. DNA for the CDR3: TGTGCCAGCAGTGGCCCCAGACAGCGGGGGGCAGATACGCAGTATTTT. This gives the protein CASSGPRQRGADTQYF.

This clonotype was picked up a small number of times. The CDR3 DNA sequence: TGCAGTGCTCAAGGGGGGACTCGCACAGATACGCAGTATTTT. As protein: CSAQGGTRTDTQYF. The chain joins TRBV20-1 to TRBJ2-3; perhaps D is TRBD1 or TRBD2 (6 bases each). The CDR3 spans 14 residues. Germline CDR1 and CDR2: DFQATT and SNEGSKA (reference sequence). V was clipped by 5 bases and J by 1 base, with 13 bases between them.

The J gene is TRBJ2-2, the V gene TRBV11-2; 7 bases line up with TRBD1. This CDR3 spans 15 amino acids. In germline, CDR1 is SGHAT, CDR2 FQNNGV. V lost 4 bases, J lost 5 bases, and 7 bases stayed unmatched. CDR3 DNA: TGTGCCAGCAGCTCTTACAGGGGTGGGACCGGGGAGCTGTTTTTT. Its protein is CASSSYRGGTGELFF.

The chain combines TRBV14 with TRBJ2-5; TRBD2 agrees at 9 bases. V gave up 1 base and J gave up 5 bases; unmatched junction bases: 11. CDR1 is SGHDN and CDR2 is FVKESK in the germline V gene. CDR3 length: 17 amino acids. The CDR3 DNA reads as TGTGCCAGCAGCCAAGTATTAGCGGGAGTAAACATGGAGACCCAGTACTTC. Translating it yields CASSQVLAGVNMETQYF.

The chain recombines TRBV13 with TRBJ1-1; TRBD1 matches at 9 bases. The V gene end was trimmed by 5 bases and the J gene end by 3 bases; junction bases not matched to a gene: 7. CDR3 length equals 15 residues. Germline CDR1 reads PRHDT; CDR2 reads FYEKMQ (reference sequence). The CDR3 reads CASSRRDRDYTEAFF. The CDR3 DNA reads TGTGCCAGCAGCCGCCGGGACAGGGATTACACTGAAGCTTTCTTT.

The V call is TRBV2, the J call TRBJ1-4; possibly TRBD1 for D (5 bases). Trimming removed 1 base from V and 2 bases from J, with 8 bases in between. The CDR3 is 15 amino acids. The germline V gene encodes CDR1 SNHLY and CDR2 FYNNEI. As DNA, the CDR3 is TGTGCCAGCAGTGAAGTTCGGGGGACTAATGAAAAACTGTTTTTT. Translating gives CASSEVRGTNEKLFF.

The V call is TRBV19, the J call TRBJ2-1, with 10 positions matching TRBD2. Germline V gives CDR1 LNHDA, CDR2 SQIVND (reference sequence). The CDR3 consists of 16 residues. V lost 6 bases and J lost 3; bases outside the gene matches: 8. The CDR3 is CASSRIAGGFYNEQFF. The CDR3 DNA reads TGTGCCAGTAGCCGAATAGCGGGGGGCTTCTACAATGAGCAGTTCTTC.

The rearrangement joins TRBV29-1 to TRBJ1-2; no reliable D call. The CDR3 consists of 12 residues. Germline CDR1 reads SQVTM; CDR2 reads ANQGSEA. Trimming removed 5 bases from V and 2 bases from J, with 9 bases in between. Here the CDR3 reads CSVWTQNYGYTF. In DNA, the CDR3 is TGCAGCGTTTGGACCCAGAACTATGGCTACACCTTC.

CDR3 loop: CASSQSGTGGTEAFF. The CDR3 region has the DNA TGCGCCAGCAGCCAGTCAGGGACAGGGGGCACTGAAGCTTTCTTT. The V call is TRBV4-1, the J call TRBJ1-1; TRBD1 aligns across 11 bases. The CDR3 runs to 15 residues. Germline V gene sequence: CDR1 MGHRA, CDR2 YSYEKL. The J segment lost 4 bases and the V segment lost 3 bases, leaving 4 bases of the junction unmatched.

This clonotype was seen only a few times. The gene calls are TRBV7-2 and TRBJ2-3; 8 bases line up with TRBD2. After removal of 3 bases from V and 8 bases from J, the junction contained 10 bases not matched to a gene. Germline CDR1 is SGHTA and CDR2 is FQGNSA. The CDR3 loop spans 15 amino acids. The CDR3 reads CASSFSGTSGGTQYF. CDR3 DNA sequence: TGTGCCAGCAGCTTCTCCGGGACCAGCGGGGGTACGCAGTATTTT.

The V and J genes are TRBV24-1 and TRBJ2-3; D is uncertain. Trimming stripped 2 bases from V and 5 bases from J, with 16 bases between. The germline CDR1 and CDR2 sequences are KGHDR and SFDVKD. This CDR3 has 16 residues. Written as DNA, the CDR3 is TGTGCCACCAGTGATTCGCGACGGGCGCGACGAGATACGCAGTATTTT. This encodes CATSDSRRARRDTQYF.

About this clonotype: With a much larger clone just one base away, this may be a read error. CDR3 amino acids: CASSLLTASNEQYF. Here the CDR3 DNA reads TGTGCCAGCAGCTTGTTAACTGCCTCCAATGAGCAGTACTTC. V is TRBV7-3 and J is TRBJ2-7; no definite D call. CDR1 and CDR2 from the germline V gene are SGHTA and FQGTGA. The CDR3 contains 14 residues. V lost 3 bases, J lost 7 bases, and 16 bases lay in between.

The rearrangement joins TRBV29-1 to TRBJ1-1, with a weak D call TRBD1 (6 bases). The V gene's germline CDR1 is SQVTM and CDR2 ANQGSEA. The CDR3 runs to 14 residues. The V end lost 5 bases, the J end lost 0 bases, and 13 bases lay between the germline ends. The CDR3 reads CSVKKQGMNTEAFF. CDR3 nucleotide sequence: TGCAGCGTTAAAAAACAGGGTATGAACACTGAAGCTTTCTTT.

This clonotype has a handful of counts. V gene TRBV20-1 combines with J gene TRBJ2-7, with D maybe TRBD1 (8 bases). The length of the CDR3 is 12 residues. V was trimmed by 6 bases and J by 5 bases, leaving 14 bases between them. CDR1 DFQATT and CDR2 SNEGSKA come from the germline V gene (reference sequence). The CDR3 is CSALQGGDEQYF. CDR3 bases: TGCAGTGCATTACAGGGGGGGGACGAGCAGTACTTC.

This clonotype has at least ten counts. V is TRBV10-3 and J is TRBJ2-1; 8 bases fit TRBD2. This CDR3 is 14 amino acids long. Trimming took 3 bases from V and 7 from J; bases not matched to a gene: 5. Germline CDR1 is ENHRY and CDR2 is SYGVKD. The CDR3 DNA reads TGTGCCATCAGTGAAGGAGCGGGAGTAAATGAGCAGTTCTTC. Protein product: CAISEGAGVNEQFF.

The CDR3 sequence: CASRLRGTYEQYF. The CDR3 DNA reads TGCGCCAGCAGACTCAGGGGAACCTACGAGCAGTACTTC. This sequence joins TRBV5-1 and TRBJ2-7; TRBD1 is a possible D gene (6 bases). Germline V lookup: CDR1 SGHRS, CDR2 YFSETQ. V lost 5 bases to trimming and J lost 2 bases, with 11 bases between them. The CDR3 covers 13 residues.

The chain links TRBV6-5 to TRBJ1-2, with 7 bases that match TRBD1. The germline V gene encodes CDR1 MNHEY and CDR2 SVGAGI. The CDR3 covers 16 residues. The V gene end was trimmed by 5 bases and the J gene end by 4 bases; junction bases not matched to a gene: 13. The CDR3 DNA reads as TGTGCCAGCAGTCGGTCAGGGGGGAGGCGCGCCTATGGCTACACCTTC. It codes for CASSRSGGRRAYGYTF.